This T cell receptor (beta chain) was recovered during a study of shared clonotypes between healthy human individuals. In the study overall: CD8 memory received one plate per donor, CD8 naive two, CD4 memory three and CD4 naive three.

Assay: immunoSEQ multiplex PCR; the TCRdb copy retains only in-frame clones and omits some. The table shows around 2.5 million clones, with roughly 93% occurring only once. The healthy adult donors were HIV-negative and reported no recent acute infections or vaccinations. Splitting the CD4+ cells yielded a CD45RA+ naive subset and a CD45RA-negative memory subset. Sample: naive CD4+ T cells from PBMCs. The subset was: CD45RA+ positively selected. This receptor was identified in a young man in good health. Some clones in this sample may be carry-over from other donors' samples.

The CDR3 sequence: CASSITSGRASYNEQFF. CDR3 sequence (DNA): TGTGCCAGTAGTATTACGAGCGGGAGGGCCTCCTACAATGAGCAGTTCTTC. The chain recombines TRBV19 with TRBJ2-1, with 10 bases lining up with TRBD2. The CDR3 has 17 residues. Trimming removed 3 bases from V and 0 bases from J; junction bases left unmatched: 5. Germline V gene lookup returns CDR1 LNHDA and CDR2 SQIVND (reference sequence).